This T cell receptor (beta chain) appears in the sequencing data of a study of T cell repertoires in cytomegalovirus infection. Study in general: CMV infection together with matching HLA type was indicated by public TCR beta signatures.

This clonotype was detected many times. CDR3 size: 17 residues. V lost 5 bases to trimming and J lost 4 bases; unmatched junction nucleotides: 12. Per germline, CDR1 MDHEN and CDR2 SYDVKM. From the reads, TCRdb called clonotypes with MiXCR, one entry per CDR3 protein. The sample yields around 120,000 distinct CDR3 sequences, 8.8% seen once. Sequenced sample: PBMCs. The gene calls are TRBV28 and TRBJ2-3; 10 bases agree with TRBD2. This receptor was identified in a human donor in good health (CMV status not recorded). Some clones in this sample may be carry-over from other donors' samples. DNA for the CDR3: TGTGCCAGCAGTCCCCCCCCAAGCGGGGGGGGGGCAGATACGCAGTATTTT. This translates into CASSPPPSGGGADTQYF.